The next 6 T cell receptor beta chains were all read from a single sample in a study of blood T cell repertoires in COVID-19 (dated by TCRdb to about 2020). The library was obtained by the immunoSEQ multiplex PCR assay. TCRdb holds this immuneACCESS table with in-frame rearrangements only. Some clones are missing; in checked studies, unresolved V genes explain under half, and the rest has no known cause. Counted in this sample were over 200,000 clones; about 86% of them appeared once. In total, the top ten clones hold roughly 8.8% of the sample. The source material was peripheral blood. The receptors come from a woman between 45 and 65 years old with acute or convalescent COVID-19.

This chain connects TRBV6-5 to TRBJ2-5; 7 nucleotides line up with TRBD1. J was trimmed by 2 bases and V by 5 bases; bases with no gene match: 5. Germline V gives CDR1 MNHEY, CDR2 SVGAGI. This CDR3 is 14 amino acids long. CDR3 in DNA: TGTGCCAGCAGTCAGGGGACAGTTCAAGAGACCCAGTACTTC. It encodes CASSQGTVQETQYF.

The rearrangement links TRBV9 to TRBJ2-3, with 7 bases lining up with TRBD1. CDR1 is SGDLS, CDR2 YYNGEE, per germline. Losses at the gene ends were 0 bases for V and 3 bases for J; bases not matched to a gene: 4. CDR3 length: 15 residues. In nucleotides, the CDR3 is TGTGCCAGCAGCGTAGCCAGGGGGAAGACAGATACGCAGTATTTT. It specifies CASSVARGKTDTQYF.

The genes are TRBV6-1 and TRBJ2-2; D is possibly TRBD2 (5 bases). Trimming left V 11 bases short and J 6 bases short, with 10 bases between. The CDR3 is made up of 11 amino acids. Germline V lookup: CDR1 MNHNS, CDR2 SASEGT. The DNA of the CDR3 is TGTGCCGTCGCGGGTGCCGGGGAGCTGTTTTTT. This encodes CAVAGAGELFF.

The chain combines TRBV5-4 with TRBJ2-7; weak D call: TRBD2 (5 bases). Germline CDR1 is SGHNT and CDR2 is YYREEE (reference sequence). V lost 4 bases, J lost 3 bases, and 14 bases lay in between. CDR3 size: 14 residues. The CDR3, as DNA: TGTGCCAGCAGCCCTAGCTCAGGCGGCTACGAGCAGTACTTC. Its translation: CASSPSSGGYEQYF.

The chain links TRBV19 to TRBJ2-7, with 9 nucleotides matching TRBD2. Germline trimming cut 7 bases from V and 2 bases from J; bases unmatched to any gene: 3. This CDR3 has 13 residues. Germline CDR1 LNHDA, CDR2 SQIVND (reference sequence). The CDR3 DNA is TGTGCCAGTAAGGTAGCGGGAGCCTACGAGCAGTACTTC. This codes for CASKVAGAYEQYF.

CDR3: CATRGGEANEQFF. Here the CDR3 DNA reads TGTGCCACCCGGGGGGGGGAGGCCAATGAGCAGTTCTTC. V and J are TRBV6-1 and TRBJ2-1; 8 nucleotides agree with TRBD2. CDR3 length: 13 residues. Germline assignment: CDR1 MNHNS and CDR2 SASEGT. The trim removed 10 bases at V and 6 bases at J, leaving 8 bases unmatched.